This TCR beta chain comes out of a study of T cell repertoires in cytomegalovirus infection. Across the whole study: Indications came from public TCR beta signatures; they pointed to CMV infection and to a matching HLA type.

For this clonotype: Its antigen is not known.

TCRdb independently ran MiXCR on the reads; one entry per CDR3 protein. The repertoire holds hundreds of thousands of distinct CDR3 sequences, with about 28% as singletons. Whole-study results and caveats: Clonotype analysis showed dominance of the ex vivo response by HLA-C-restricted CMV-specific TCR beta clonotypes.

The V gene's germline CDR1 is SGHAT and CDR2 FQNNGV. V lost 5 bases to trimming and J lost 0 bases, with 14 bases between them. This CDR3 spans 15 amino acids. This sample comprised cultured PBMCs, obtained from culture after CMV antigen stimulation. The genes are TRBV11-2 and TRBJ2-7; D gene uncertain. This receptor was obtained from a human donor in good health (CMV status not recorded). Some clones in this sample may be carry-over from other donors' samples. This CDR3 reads CASSLRRAPSYEQYF. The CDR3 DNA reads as TGTGCCAGCAGCCTACGACGGGCCCCCTCCTACGAGCAGTACTTC.